These T cell receptor beta chains were read from a single sample in a study of CD8+CD57+ T cells in acquired aplastic anemia. TCRdb re-called the reads with MiXCR, one entry per CDR3 protein. The table has roughly 500,000 distinct CDR3 sequences, around a third seen once. What was sequenced was sorted CD4+, CD8+, or CD8+CD57+ T cells (not recorded which) from PBMCs. The receptors were gathered from a human donor with aplastic anemia. The CDR3 runs from the conserved cysteine through the conserved F or W. The D gene is left open where the match is weak. Expanded clones are given a class, and other clones once, few, many or no size at all.

>many|TRBV20-1|TRBJ2-7|.
TGCAGTGCCCACGGGGAATCCCTCTACGAGCAGTACTTC
CSAHGESLYEQYF
>.|TRBV20-1|TRBJ2-3|.
TGCAGTGCTAGGGCCCTTCAATTAGGCTCAGATACGCAGTATTTT
CSARALQLGSDTQYF
>.|TRBV19|TRBJ1-5|.
TGTGCCAGCAGTTTAGGGGGTCCCAATCAGCCCCAGCATTTT
CASSLGGPNQPQHF
>.|TRBV20-1|TRBJ1-6|TRBD1
TGCAGTGCCAATCGACAGGGGGCCTATAATTCACCCCTCCACTTT
CSANRQGAYNSPLHF
>few|TRBV19|TRBJ2-2|TRBD1
TGTGCCACCCAAGGACAGGGAAACACCGGGGAGCTGTTTTTT
CATQGQGNTGELFF
>many|TRBV7-9|TRBJ1-5|.
TGTGCCAGCAGCTTAGGAAGGGGATCGCAGCCCCAGCATTTT
CASSLGRGSQPQHF
>few|TRBV2|TRBJ2-1|.
TGTGCCAGCAGTAACTCAGGGTATGAGCAGTTCTTC
CASSNSGYEQFF
>.|TRBV12-3/TRBV12-4|TRBJ2-1|.
TGTGCCAGCAGTTCTGGGATCGGCAAAAACAATGAGCAGTTCTTC
CASSSGIGKNNEQFF
>many|TRBV7-3|TRBJ2-5|.
TGTGCCAGCAGCATGTCTGGGGTCGAGACCCAGTACTTC
CASSMSGVETQYF
>many|TRBV25-1|TRBJ2-7|.
TGTGCCAGCAGTGAATATGCCGGGGGCGCGATCTACGAGCAGTACTTC
CASSEYAGGAIYEQYF
>.|TRBV10-3|TRBJ1-6|TRBD1
TGTGCCATCAGTACAGGGGGCAATAATTCACCCCTCCACTTT
CAISTGGNNSPLHF
>many|TRBV2|TRBJ2-2|.
TGTGCCAGCATCCCACAGAGGGTTGGCACCGGGGAGCTGTTTTTT
CASIPQRVGTGELFF
>few|TRBV20-1|TRBJ2-5|TRBD2
TGCAGTGCTAGGGCTAGCGGGGTCCAAGAGACCCAGTACTTC
CSARASGVQETQYF
>.|TRBV6-2/TRBV6-3|TRBJ2-7|.
TGTGCCAGCAGTCTGGTATTAGGGGGCGAGCAGTACTTC
CASSLVLGGEQYF
>many|TRBV7-2|TRBJ2-7|TRBD1
TGTGCCAGCAGCAAAGACAGGGATGGGGCCGAGCAGTACTTC
CASSKDRDGAEQYF
>many|TRBV25-1|TRBJ1-1|TRBD1
TGTGCCAGCAATACAGGGGGGGCTGAAGCTTTCTTT
CASNTGGAEAFF
>many|TRBV11-1|TRBJ1-6|.
TGTGCCAGCAGCTTAGGGTCCGGGCTGGGCAATTCACCCCTCCACTTT
CASSLGSGLGNSPLHF
>.|TRBV20-1|TRBJ1-1|.
TGCAGTGGCAAAAGGGACCAGATGAACACTGAAGCTTTCTTT
CSGKRDQMNTEAFF
>many|TRBV19|TRBJ2-3|.
TGTGCCAGTAGTCGGGGGCCCGATACGCAGTATTTT
CASSRGPDTQYF
>.|TRBV3-1|TRBJ2-7|.
TGTGCCAGCAGCCAAGTTAGGACGGATTACGAGCAGTACTTC
CASSQVRTDYEQYF
>.|TRBV5-1|TRBJ2-1|.
TGCGCCAGCAGCCGGGAAGGGAGGCCGGAGCAGTTCTTC
CASSREGRPEQFF
>few|TRBV20-1|TRBJ2-2|TRBD2
TGCAGTGCTAGAGATGTCAGTACTAGCGGGTCGAACACCGGGGAGCTGTTTTTT
CSARDVSTSGSNTGELFF
>.|TRBV10-3|TRBJ2-3|TRBD1
TGTGCCATCAGTGCTGGGACAGGGCGCACAGATACGCAGTATTTT
CAISAGTGRTDTQYF
>many|TRBV2|TRBJ1-3|.
TGTGCCAGCAGTGAATCCAGGGGAAGAAACACCATATATTTT
CASSESRGRNTIYF
>many|TRBV7-9|TRBJ1-2|.
TGTGCCAGCAGCTTAGATGTACAGCACTATGGCTACACCTTC
CASSLDVQHYGYTF
>many|TRBV7-7|TRBJ2-7|.
TGTGCTAGCAGCTTAGCCGCAGGGTCGAACTACGAGCAGTACTTC
CASSLAAGSNYEQYF
>few|TRBV20-1|TRBJ2-5|TRBD2
TGCAGTGCTAGAGCGGTCGGGAGGGTTGTTAGGGAAGAGACCCAGTACTTC
CSARAVGRVVREETQYF
>many|TRBV10-2|TRBJ1-6|.
TGCGCCAGCAGTTCTGGTAGGATCTCACCCCTCCACTTT
CASSSGRISPLHF
>few|TRBV19|TRBJ2-7|.
TGTGCCAGTAGTAAAAGGGGGAAGACAGGGACTGATCTTAACGAGCAGTACTTC
CASSKRGKTGTDLNEQYF
>many|TRBV7-8|TRBJ2-7|.
TGTGCCAGCAGCCCCACCCGAGACAAACCCTACGAGCAGTACTTC
CASSPTRDKPYEQYF
>many|TRBV25-1|TRBJ2-1|TRBD2
TGTGCCAGCAGTGGGGGACTAGCGGGGGTCCGTTTCTTC
CASSGGLAGVRFF
>many|TRBV29-1|TRBJ1-1|.
TGCAGCGTCTCGATGAACACTGAAGCTTTCTTT
CSVSMNTEAFF
>many|TRBV10-3|TRBJ1-4|.
TGTGCCATCAGTGAGGGGACACCAGCAACTAATGAAAAACTGTTTTTT
CAISEGTPATNEKLFF
>many|TRBV7-2|TRBJ1-2|.
TGTGCCAGCAGCTTAGCGTTTGCAGGTTTGAACTATGGCTACACCTTC
CASSLAFAGLNYGYTF
>.|TRBV19|TRBJ2-7|TRBD1
TGTGCCAGTAGTATAACAGGGGACTACGAGCAGTACTTC
CASSITGDYEQYF
>few|TRBV4-2|TRBJ2-5|.
TGTGCCAGCAGCCAAGTAGCTGGGATGGATGAGACCCAGTACTTC
CASSQVAGMDETQYF
>.|TRBV30|TRBJ1-3|.
TGTGCCTGGAGTCCGGGCGTTGTTACTGGAAACACCATATATTTT
CAWSPGVVTGNTIYF
>.|TRBV20-1|TRBJ1-5|.
TGCAGTGCTAGGCGGGGGCAAGGGGATCAGCCCCAGCATTTT
CSARRGQGDQPQHF
>many|TRBV10-3|TRBJ2-5|.
TGTGCCATCAGTGATATGGAGACCCAGTACTTC
CAISDMETQYF
>.|TRBV13|TRBJ2-5|TRBD1
TGTGCCAGCCGAAAACAGGGGGCGTCAGAGACCCAGTACTTC
CASRKQGASETQYF
>.|TRBV24-1|TRBJ1-2|.
TGTGCCACCAGTGATCCGGGGATCGGCTACACCTTC
CATSDPGIGYTF
>.|TRBV12-3/TRBV12-4|TRBJ2-1|TRBD1
TGTGCCAGCAGTCCCGGGACAGGGGTTCGAACTTACTACAATGAGCAGTTCTTC
CASSPGTGVRTYYNEQFF
>few|TRBV29-1|TRBJ2-1|.
TGCAGCGTTGATCGCGGATCCAATGAGCAGTTCTTC
CSVDRGSNEQFF
>.|TRBV3-1|TRBJ1-3|.
TGTGCCAGCAGCCAGGCAGACTCTGGAAACACCATATATTTT
CASSQADSGNTIYF